These 19 T cell receptor beta chains were sequenced from one sample in a study of shared clonotypes between healthy human individuals. The assay was immunoSEQ multiplex PCR, and TCRdb's table has in-frame clones only and misses some. Here the sample spans some 2 million clones, about 95% being singletons. The sequenced material came from naive CD4+ T cells sorted from blood. Subset meaning: CD45RA+ positively selected. The receptors shown here come from a man aged 18 to 30 in good health.

The V gene is TRBV2, the J gene TRBJ1-2; TRBD1 matches at 12 bases. The CDR3 is 14 residues long. In germline, CDR1 is SNHLY, CDR2 FYNNEI. V shed 7 bases, J shed 2 bases, and the junction held 2 bases outside the gene matches. CDR3 residues: CASTGTGGNYGYTF. CDR3 DNA: TGTGCCAGCACTGGGACAGGGGGCAACTATGGCTACACCTTC.

This clone occurred a few times. The gene calls are TRBV11-2 and TRBJ2-7; D gene unclear. CDR1 SGHAT and CDR2 FQNNGV come from the germline V gene. There are 15 residues in the CDR3. The V end was cut by 5 bases, the J end by 4 bases, with 18 bases between. The CDR3, as DNA: TGTGCCAGCAGCCCTCCTGAGGCCCTCTGGTACGAGCAGTACTTC. This encodes CASSPPEALWYEQYF.

This sequence joins TRBV7-8 and TRBJ1-6, with D hard to call. V dropped 3 bases and J dropped 6 bases, with 12 bases sitting between them. The CDR3 has 15 residues. The germline V gene has CDR1 SGHVS and CDR2 FQNEAQ. This CDR3 is CASSFPGGGNSPLHF. The CDR3 DNA follows: TGTGCCAGCAGCTTCCCGGGAGGTGGTAATTCACCCCTCCACTTT.

The chain employs TRBV6-1 and TRBJ2-2, with 9 bases aligning to TRBD1. V lost 6 bases, J lost 5 bases, and 7 bases stayed unmatched. In germline, CDR1 is MNHNS, CDR2 SASEGT. The CDR3 consists of 15 residues. This CDR3 reads CASRNTGGRTGELFF. CDR3 nucleotides: TGTGCCAGCAGGAATACAGGGGGCAGAACCGGGGAGCTGTTTTTT.

This rearrangement joins TRBV5-5 to TRBJ1-5; possibly TRBD1 for D (6 bases). This CDR3 has 14 amino acids. In germline, CDR1 is SGHKS, CDR2 YYEKEE (reference sequence). V gave up 0 bases and J gave up 4 bases, with 8 bases separating them. As DNA, the CDR3 is TGTGCCAGCAGCTTGGAGCAGGGGAATCAGCCCCAGCATTTT. Protein: CASSLEQGNQPQHF. Filled out from reference TRBV5-5 and TRBJ1-5, the complete variable domain reads DAGVTQSPTHLIKTRGQQVTLRCSPISGHKSVSWYQQVLGQGPQFIFQYYEKEERGRGNFPDRFSARQFPNYSSELNVNALLLGDSALYLCASSLEQGNQPQHFGDGTRLSIL.

This chain uses TRBV5-4 with TRBJ2-5; D tentatively reads TRBD1 or TRBD2 (6 bases each). Germline CDR1 is SGHNT and CDR2 is YYREEE (reference sequence). V gave up 4 bases and J gave up 5 bases, with 21 bases separating them. CDR3 length: 16 amino acids. CDR3 amino acids: CASSSVGGAWIETQYF. Written as DNA, the CDR3 is TGTGCCAGCAGCAGTGTCGGGGGCGCTTGGATCGAGACCCAGTACTTC.

This sequence joins TRBV28 and TRBJ2-2; 9 bases agree with TRBD1. The CDR3 totals 17 residues. V lost 6 bases and J lost 1; bases outside the gene matches: 9. Per the germline V gene, CDR1 is MDHEN and CDR2 is SYDVKM. For the CDR3, the DNA is TGTGCCAGCAGACCTATTCCGGGACAGGGGAACACCGGGGAGCTGTTTTTT. Its protein product is CASRPIPGQGNTGELFF.

Remarks on this clone: Other DNA sequences of this sample code for an identical CDR3. V gene TRBV6-5 combines with J gene TRBJ1-2, with 9 bases matching TRBD1. Trimming at V came to 0 bases and at J to 8 bases, leaving 4 bases not matched to a gene. Germline V gene lookup returns CDR1 MNHEY and CDR2 SVGAGI. The CDR3 contains 14 residues. CDR3 coding DNA: TGTGCCAGCAGTTACTCTACAGGGGGCTACGGCTACACCTTC. Protein product: CASSYSTGGYGYTF.

The chain employs TRBV11-3 and TRBJ2-7; no firm D call. This CDR3 is 13 amino acids long. Germline V lookup: CDR1 SGHNT, CDR2 YENEEA. V was clipped by 5 bases and J by 6 bases, with 14 bases between them. The CDR3 protein is CASSLTVEPEQYF. The CDR3 coding sequence is TGTGCCAGCAGCCTCACAGTTGAGCCCGAGCAGTACTTC. Full variable domain (outside the CDR3, taken from reference TRBV11-3 and TRBJ2-7): EAGVVQSPRYKIIEKKQPVAFWCNPISGHNTLYWYLQNLGQGPELLIRYENEEAVDDSQLPKDRFSAERLKGVDSTLKIQPAELGDSAVYLCASSLTVEPEQYFGPGTRLTVT.

The chain employs TRBV7-9 and TRBJ1-4; 10 bases fit TRBD1. Per germline, CDR1 SEHNR and CDR2 FQNEAQ (reference sequence). This CDR3 region has 14 residues. Germline trimming cut 5 bases from V and 8 bases from J; bases unmatched to any gene: 5. The CDR3 protein is CASSPGQGGEKLFF. DNA of the CDR3: TGTGCCAGCAGCCCAGGACAGGGGGGAGAAAAACTGTTTTTT.

V gene TRBV9 combines with J gene TRBJ2-5, with 12 bases identical to TRBD2. V was clipped by 4 bases and J by 7 bases; unmatched bases: 2. The CDR3 length is 13 residues. Looked up from germline, CDR1 is SGDLS and CDR2 is YYNGEE. The CDR3 region has the DNA TGTGCCAGCAGCAGACTAGCGGGGGTGACCCAGTACTTC. Translated, it gives CASSRLAGVTQYF.

The chain employs TRBV7-2 and TRBJ2-3; TRBD2 aligns across 15 bases. Germline lookup yields CDR1 SGHTA and CDR2 FQGNSA. V shed 3 bases and J 1 base; nucleotides not matched to a gene: 2. The CDR3 length is 17 residues. The CDR3 DNA follows: TGTGCCAGCAGCTTTGGGACTAGCGGGAGGCGCACAGATACGCAGTATTTT. This gives the protein CASSFGTSGRRTDTQYF.

In this sample, this clone turned up once. J is TRBJ2-2 and V is TRBV7-2; D perhaps matches TRBD1 (5 bases). This CDR3 comprises 15 residues. CDR1 and CDR2 from the germline V gene are SGHTA and FQGNSA. V shed 5 bases and J shed 2 bases, with 12 bases lying between them. The CDR3 is CASSVGAQNTGELFF. The CDR3 DNA sequence: TGTGCCAGCAGCGTAGGGGCGCAAAACACCGGGGAGCTGTTTTTT.

The chain uses TRBV4-1 and TRBJ2-5, with 8 bases lining up with TRBD2. This CDR3 region has 15 residues. J was trimmed by 5 bases and V by 1 base; bases with no gene match: 6. The germline CDR1 and CDR2 sequences are MGHRA and YSYEKL. The CDR3 bases are TGCGCCAGCAGCCAAGTGGCAGCGGGAGTGGAGACCCAGTACTTC. Its protein is CASSQVAAGVETQYF.

V gene TRBV7-2 combines with J gene TRBJ2-2; D might be TRBD2 (5 bases). CDR1 and CDR2 from the germline V gene are SGHTA and FQGNSA. The V and J ends lost 5 bases and 5 bases respectively, with 12 bases between them. This CDR3 spans 14 amino acids. As DNA, the CDR3 is TGTGCCAGCAGCACAGCGGTCGGGACCGGGGAGCTGTTTTTT. This codes for CASSTAVGTGELFF.

Note on this clone: Other DNA sequences within the sample encode an identical CDR3. The CDR3 sequence is CASSPQGTNEKLFF. CDR3 bases: TGTGCCAGCAGCCCACAGGGAACTAATGAAAAACTGTTTTTT. The chain recombines TRBV9 with TRBJ1-4, with D possibly TRBD1 on 6 matching bases. CDR1 is SGDLS and CDR2 is YYNGEE in the germline V gene. V was clipped by 4 bases and J by 1 base, with 8 bases between them. The CDR3 is made up of 14 amino acids.

The chain recombines TRBV10-3 with TRBJ1-5; 7 positions match TRBD1. Germline values: CDR1 ENHRY, CDR2 SYGVKD. V shed 3 bases and J 7 bases; nucleotides not matched to a gene: 6. This CDR3 has 14 residues. In DNA form, the CDR3 reads TGTGCCATCAGTGAAACAGGGGTGGGGCAGCCCCAGCATTTT. This gives the protein CAISETGVGQPQHF.

V gene TRBV28 combines with J gene TRBJ1-2; D is unresolved. The CDR3 extends over 14 amino acids. CDR1 MDHEN and CDR2 SYDVKM come from the germline V gene. Trimming removed 7 bases from V and 3 bases from J, with 15 bases in between. The CDR3 sequence is CASTTGPPDYGYTF. As DNA, the CDR3 is TGTGCCAGCACCACCGGGCCTCCCGACTATGGCTACACCTTC.

Of note for this clone: This same CDR3 is encoded by further DNA sequences in the sample. The chain joins TRBV2 to TRBJ2-3, with D unclear. The CDR3 contains 14 residues. Germline values: CDR1 SNHLY, CDR2 FYNNEI. Trimming took 6 bases from V and 0 from J, leaving 10 bases between them. The CDR3 DNA reads as TGTGCCAGCAGCCGACTGCCTAGCACAGATACGCAGTATTTT. Its protein is CASSRLPSTDTQYF.